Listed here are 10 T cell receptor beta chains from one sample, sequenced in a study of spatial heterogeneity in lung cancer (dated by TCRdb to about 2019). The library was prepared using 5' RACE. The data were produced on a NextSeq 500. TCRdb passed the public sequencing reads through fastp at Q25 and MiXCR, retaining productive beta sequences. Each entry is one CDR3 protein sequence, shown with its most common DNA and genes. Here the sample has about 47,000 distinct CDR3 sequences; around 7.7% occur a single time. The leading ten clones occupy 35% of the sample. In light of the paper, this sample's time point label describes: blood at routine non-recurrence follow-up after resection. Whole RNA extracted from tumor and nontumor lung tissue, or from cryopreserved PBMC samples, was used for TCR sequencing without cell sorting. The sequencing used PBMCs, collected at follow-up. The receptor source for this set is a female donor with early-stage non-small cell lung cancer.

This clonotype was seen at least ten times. The CDR3 DNA follows: TGTGCCAGCAGTTATTCCGAGTTTGGCAATCAGCCCCAGCATTTT. Amino acids: CASSYSEFGNQPQHF. The chain couples TRBV6-2 or TRBV6-3 to TRBJ1-5; D uncertain. With 3 bases removed from V and 2 bases from J, the gap between germline ends came to 11 bases. The CDR3 covers 15 residues. Germline CDR1 and CDR2: MNHEY and SVGEGT.

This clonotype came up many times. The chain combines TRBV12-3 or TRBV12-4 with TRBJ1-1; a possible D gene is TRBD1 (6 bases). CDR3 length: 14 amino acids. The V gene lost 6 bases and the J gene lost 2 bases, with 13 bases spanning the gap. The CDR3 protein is CASSPGGDNTEAFF. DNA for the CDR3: TGTGCCAGCAGCCCCGGGGGCGACAACACTGAAGCTTTCTTT.

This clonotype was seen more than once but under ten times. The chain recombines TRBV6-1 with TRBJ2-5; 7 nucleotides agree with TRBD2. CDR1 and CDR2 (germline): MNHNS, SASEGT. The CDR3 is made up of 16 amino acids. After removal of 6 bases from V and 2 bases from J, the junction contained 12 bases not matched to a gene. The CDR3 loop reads CASSVLLGTTQETQYF. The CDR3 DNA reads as TGTGCCAGCAGCGTCCTTCTTGGGACTACTCAAGAGACCCAGTACTTC.

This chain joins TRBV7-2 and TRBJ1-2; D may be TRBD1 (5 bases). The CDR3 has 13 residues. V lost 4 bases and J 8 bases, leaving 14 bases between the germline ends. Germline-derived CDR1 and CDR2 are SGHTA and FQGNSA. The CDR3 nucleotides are TGTGCCAGCAGCTCTACTGCGGGGCGCGGCTACACCTTC. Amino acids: CASSSTAGRGYTF.

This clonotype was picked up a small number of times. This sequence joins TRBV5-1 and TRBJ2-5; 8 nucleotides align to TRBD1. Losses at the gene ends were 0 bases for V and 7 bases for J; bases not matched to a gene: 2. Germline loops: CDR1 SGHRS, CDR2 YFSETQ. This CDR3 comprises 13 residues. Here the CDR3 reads CASSLEDRGTQYF. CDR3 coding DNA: TGCGCCAGCAGCTTGGAAGACAGGGGGACCCAGTACTTC.

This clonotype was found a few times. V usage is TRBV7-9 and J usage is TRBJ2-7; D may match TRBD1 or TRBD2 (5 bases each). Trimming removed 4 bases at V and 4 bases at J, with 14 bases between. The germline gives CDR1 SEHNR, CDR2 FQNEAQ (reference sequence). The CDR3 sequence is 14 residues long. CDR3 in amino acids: CASSSDYRSYEQYF. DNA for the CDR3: TGTGCCAGCAGCTCCGACTACAGGTCATACGAGCAGTACTTC.

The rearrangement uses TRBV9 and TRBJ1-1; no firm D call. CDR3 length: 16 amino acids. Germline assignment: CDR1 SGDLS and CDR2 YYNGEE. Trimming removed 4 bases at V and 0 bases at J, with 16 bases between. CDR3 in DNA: TGTGCCAGCAGCTTTAGAGTCTCAGGAATGAACACTGAAGCTTTCTTT. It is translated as CASSFRVSGMNTEAFF.

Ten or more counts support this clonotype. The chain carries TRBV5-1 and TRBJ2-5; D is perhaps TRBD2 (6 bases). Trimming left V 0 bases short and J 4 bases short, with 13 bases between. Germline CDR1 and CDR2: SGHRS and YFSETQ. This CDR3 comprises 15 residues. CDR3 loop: CASSLDAGGVETQYF. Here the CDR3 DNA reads TGCGCCAGCAGCTTGGATGCCGGAGGGGTAGAGACCCAGTACTTC.

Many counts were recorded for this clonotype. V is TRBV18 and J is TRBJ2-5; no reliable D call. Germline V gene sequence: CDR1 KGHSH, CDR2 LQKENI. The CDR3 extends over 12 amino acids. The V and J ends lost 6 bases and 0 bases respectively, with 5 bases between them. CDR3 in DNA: TGTGCCAGCTCCCCGTACCAAGAGACCCAGTACTTC. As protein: CASSPYQETQYF.

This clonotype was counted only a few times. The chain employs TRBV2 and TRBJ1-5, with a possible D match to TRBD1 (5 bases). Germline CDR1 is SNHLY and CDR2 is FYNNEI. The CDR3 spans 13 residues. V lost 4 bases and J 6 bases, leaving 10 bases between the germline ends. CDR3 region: CASSVGGAQPQHF. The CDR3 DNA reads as TGTGCCAGCAGTGTGGGAGGGGCTCAGCCCCAGCATTTT.